A selection of T cell receptor beta chains follows, all from one sample in a study of cytomegalovirus exposure and HLA in healthy donors. The protocol was immunoSEQ multiplex PCR, while the TCRdb copy is restricted to in-frame clones and leaves out a portion. The data contain around 220,000 clones, approximately 80% of them singletons. Sequenced: PBMCs. These receptors all come from a man aged 40-49 years in good health and CMV-seronegative. Each CDR3 is given with its conserved first and last residue. The D gene is left open where the match is weak. Not every row has a clone size; where given, it reads once, few, many or a size class.

clone size: -; V gene: TRBV4-2; D gene: -; J gene: TRBJ1-1; CDR3 DNA: TGTGCCAGCAGCCAAGACGGGGTACGTTATGAGGCCTATGAAGCTTTCTTT; CDR3 protein: CASSQDGVRYEAYEAFF
clone size: -; V gene: TRBV29-1; D gene: -; J gene: TRBJ2-1; CDR3 DNA: TGCAGCGTTGTACCACTCGAGGGGGAAGGCGGGGGAAGGAAGCAGTTCTTC; CDR3 protein: CSVVPLEGEGGGRKQFF
clone size: few; V gene: TRBV10-3; D gene: TRBD1; J gene: TRBJ1-1; CDR3 DNA: TGTGCCATCAGTGCTAACAGGGGGGCTTCGGACACTGAAGCTTTCTTT; CDR3 protein: CAISANRGASDTEAFF
clone size: -; V gene: TRBV9; D gene: -; J gene: TRBJ1-2; CDR3 DNA: TGTGCCAGCAGCTTCGGGCAGGGTGATAACTATGGCTACACCTTC; CDR3 protein: CASSFGQGDNYGYTF
clone size: -; V gene: TRBV5-1; D gene: -; J gene: TRBJ2-1; CDR3 DNA: TGCGCCAGCAGCTTGGGCAGTTACAATGAGCAGTTCTTC; CDR3 protein: CASSLGSYNEQFF
clone size: -; V gene: TRBV28; D gene: TRBD2; J gene: TRBJ2-7; CDR3 DNA: TGTGCCAGCAGTTGGGTCCGGGACTACTCCTACGAGCAGTACTTC; CDR3 protein: CASSWVRDYSYEQYF
clone size: few; V gene: TRBV11-3; D gene: TRBD1; J gene: TRBJ2-2; CDR3 DNA: TGTGCCAGCAGCGAGGGACAGGGGAGTCCCGGGGAGCTGTTTTTT; CDR3 protein: CASSEGQGSPGELFF
clone size: once; V gene: TRBV28; D gene: -; J gene: TRBJ2-7; CDR3 DNA: TGTGCCAGCAGTTTAGTCCAGTCCGAGCAGTACTTC; CDR3 protein: CASSLVQSEQYF
clone size: -; V gene: TRBV18; D gene: TRBD1; J gene: TRBJ1-5; CDR3 DNA: TGTGCCAGCTCACCACAATTTACAGGGGATCAGCCCCAGCATTTT; CDR3 protein: CASSPQFTGDQPQHF
clone size: -; V gene: TRBV7-9; D gene: -; J gene: TRBJ1-2; CDR3 DNA: TGTGCCAGCAGCCCTACCGGGGGGGGCGGCTACACCTTC; CDR3 protein: CASSPTGGGGYTF
clone size: -; V gene: TRBV6-5; D gene: -; J gene: TRBJ1-1; CDR3 DNA: TGTGCCAGCAGTTACGGGCAGGGGCGGAACACTGAAGCTTTCTTT; CDR3 protein: CASSYGQGRNTEAFF
clone size: once; V gene: TRBV4-1; D gene: -; J gene: TRBJ2-1; CDR3 DNA: TGCGCCAGCAGCCCAAGCCTGGCGAGGGACAATGAGCAGTTCTTC; CDR3 protein: CASSPSLARDNEQFF
clone size: few; V gene: TRBV27; D gene: TRBD2; J gene: TRBJ2-2; CDR3 DNA: TGTGCCAGCACCTGGGGGGGTCCGAACACCGGGGAGCTGTTTTTT; CDR3 protein: CASTWGGPNTGELFF
clone size: few; V gene: TRBV9; D gene: TRBD1; J gene: TRBJ2-4; CDR3 DNA: TGTGCCAGCAGCTACCGGGACAGGGGGACCGACATTCAGTACTTC; CDR3 protein: CASSYRDRGTDIQYF
clone size: -; V gene: TRBV15; D gene: -; J gene: TRBJ2-5; CDR3 DNA: TGTGCCACCAGCAGAGACAGGGCGGAGACCCAGTACTTC; CDR3 protein: CATSRDRAETQYF
clone size: -; V gene: TRBV10-3; D gene: TRBD2; J gene: TRBJ2-7; CDR3 DNA: TGTGCCATCAGTGAGTCGGCGGGGGCCTACGAGCAGTACTTC; CDR3 protein: CAISESAGAYEQYF
clone size: few; V gene: TRBV5-1; D gene: -; J gene: TRBJ1-3; CDR3 DNA: TGCGCCAGCAGCTTGGGGCCGGGAACTGGAAACACCATATATTTT; CDR3 protein: CASSLGPGTGNTIYF
clone size: -; V gene: TRBV6-1; D gene: -; J gene: TRBJ2-5; CDR3 DNA: TGTGCCAGCAGAGTAAACAGGGTTGGAGAGACCCAGTACTTC; CDR3 protein: CASRVNRVGETQYF
clone size: -; V gene: TRBV2; D gene: -; J gene: TRBJ2-6; CDR3 DNA: TGTGCCAGCAGTAAAAATCAGGGCTCTGGGGCCAACGTCCTGACTTTC; CDR3 protein: CASSKNQGSGANVLTF
clone size: -; V gene: TRBV4-1; D gene: TRBD2; J gene: TRBJ2-1; CDR3 DNA: TGCGCCAGCAGCCAAACAGCGGGAGCCTACAATGAGCAGTTCTTC; CDR3 protein: CASSQTAGAYNEQFF
clone size: -; V gene: TRBV27; D gene: -; J gene: TRBJ1-2; CDR3 DNA: TGTGCCAGCAGTCCCGGGATTCACGGGGGCTACACCTTC; CDR3 protein: CASSPGIHGGYTF
clone size: -; V gene: TRBV2; D gene: -; J gene: TRBJ1-5; CDR3 DNA: TGTGCCAGCCAAACAGGGAATCAGCCCCAGCATTTT; CDR3 protein: CASQTGNQPQHF
clone size: -; V gene: TRBV4-1; D gene: -; J gene: TRBJ1-2; CDR3 DNA: TGCGCCAGCAGCCAAGATAGGGGCAACTATGGCTACACCTTC; CDR3 protein: CASSQDRGNYGYTF
clone size: -; V gene: TRBV7-2; D gene: TRBD2; J gene: TRBJ2-5; CDR3 DNA: TGTGCCAGCAGCTTAGCATCCGCGGGGGGGGAGACCCAGTACTTC; CDR3 protein: CASSLASAGGETQYF
clone size: -; V gene: TRBV7-8; D gene: -; J gene: TRBJ1-5; CDR3 DNA: TGTGCCAGCAGCTCAGGGAATAGGGATCAGCCCCAGCATTTT; CDR3 protein: CASSSGNRDQPQHF
clone size: -; V gene: TRBV29-1; D gene: TRBD1; J gene: TRBJ2-3; CDR3 DNA: TGCAGCGTTGAAAGGGACAGGGGCCCAGATACGCAGTATTTT; CDR3 protein: CSVERDRGPDTQYF
clone size: -; V gene: TRBV19; D gene: TRBD1; J gene: TRBJ2-3; CDR3 DNA: TGTGCCAGTAGTCGGACAGGGGGCGAAGATACGCAGTATTTT; CDR3 protein: CASSRTGGEDTQYF
clone size: -; V gene: TRBV30; D gene: TRBD1; J gene: TRBJ1-6; CDR3 DNA: TGTGCCTGGAGCGGTGACAGGGGGTCCTATAATTCACCCCTCCACTTT; CDR3 protein: CAWSGDRGSYNSPLHF
clone size: -; V gene: TRBV6-1; D gene: -; J gene: TRBJ2-7; CDR3 DNA: TGTGCCAGCAGAATAATGAGTTCCTACGAGCAGTACTTC; CDR3 protein: CASRIMSSYEQYF
clone size: -; V gene: TRBV5-1; D gene: -; J gene: TRBJ2-5; CDR3 DNA: TGCGCCAGCAGCTACGGACAGACCTTACTAGAGACCCAGTACTTC; CDR3 protein: CASSYGQTLLETQYF
clone size: -; V gene: TRBV9; D gene: -; J gene: TRBJ1-5; CDR3 DNA: TGTGCCAGCAGCGAAGGGGGGGGATCCAATCAGCCCCAGCATTTT; CDR3 protein: CASSEGGGSNQPQHF
clone size: -; V gene: TRBV30; D gene: -; J gene: TRBJ2-1; CDR3 DNA: TGTGCCTGGAAACGATTAGATAGCTCCTACAATGAGCAGTTCTTC; CDR3 protein: CAWKRLDSSYNEQFF
clone size: -; V gene: TRBV7-9; D gene: -; J gene: TRBJ1-2; CDR3 DNA: TGTGCCAGCAGCTCGGACACCGGCTATGGCTACACCTTC; CDR3 protein: CASSSDTGYGYTF
clone size: few; V gene: TRBV7-9; D gene: -; J gene: TRBJ2-7; CDR3 DNA: TGTGCCAGCAGCTTAACAGGGCCCTCCTACGAGCAGTACTTC; CDR3 protein: CASSLTGPSYEQYF
clone size: -; V gene: TRBV4-1; D gene: TRBD1; J gene: TRBJ1-1; CDR3 DNA: TGCGCCAGCAGCCTCTACAGGGGGGTGAACACTGAAGCTTTCTTT; CDR3 protein: CASSLYRGVNTEAFF
clone size: -; V gene: TRBV11-2; D gene: TRBD1; J gene: TRBJ1-1; CDR3 DNA: TGTGCCAGCAGCATGACAGGGGGCAGTGAAGCTTTCTTT; CDR3 protein: CASSMTGGSEAFF
clone size: -; V gene: TRBV30; D gene: -; J gene: TRBJ2-3; CDR3 DNA: TGTGCCTGGAGTGTTCTTGCGGTGAGCACAGATACGCAGTATTTT; CDR3 protein: CAWSVLAVSTDTQYF
clone size: -; V gene: TRBV2; D gene: -; J gene: TRBJ1-5; CDR3 DNA: TGTGCCAGCATAGAGACAGGAAAGAACCAGCCCCAGCATTTT; CDR3 protein: CASIETGKNQPQHF
clone size: -; V gene: TRBV18; D gene: -; J gene: TRBJ2-6; CDR3 DNA: TGTGCCAGCTCACCACAGCGTTCTGGGGCCAACGTCCTGACTTTC; CDR3 protein: CASSPQRSGANVLTF
clone size: -; V gene: TRBV6-5; D gene: TRBD2; J gene: TRBJ2-1; CDR3 DNA: TGTGCCAGCAGTTACTCAAGCGGGAGGGCCGATGAGCAGTTCTTC; CDR3 protein: CASSYSSGRADEQFF
clone size: many; V gene: TRBV2; D gene: -; J gene: TRBJ2-2; CDR3 DNA: TGTGCCAGCAGCTATGACAGGAACACCGGGGAGCTGTTTTTT; CDR3 protein: CASSYDRNTGELFF
clone size: -; V gene: TRBV19; D gene: TRBD1; J gene: TRBJ1-5; CDR3 DNA: TGTGCCAGTAGTTTGCTCCGGGACAGGGGTGATCAGCCCCAGCATTTT; CDR3 protein: CASSLLRDRGDQPQHF
clone size: -; V gene: TRBV7-9; D gene: TRBD1; J gene: TRBJ1-3; CDR3 DNA: TGTGCCAGCAGCCCTGGGACAGTCTTTGGAAACACCATATATTTT; CDR3 protein: CASSPGTVFGNTIYF
clone size: -; V gene: TRBV7-2; D gene: TRBD2; J gene: TRBJ2-7; CDR3 DNA: TGTGCCAGCAGCTTGCTCGGGAGGGGACTAGCGGGAGTCGGGCAGTACTTC; CDR3 protein: CASSLLGRGLAGVGQYF
clone size: -; V gene: TRBV9; D gene: TRBD1; J gene: TRBJ2-2; CDR3 DNA: TGTGCCAGCAGCGTAATGGGACAGGAAGCCGGGGAGCTGTTTTTT; CDR3 protein: CASSVMGQEAGELFF
clone size: -; V gene: TRBV15; D gene: -; J gene: TRBJ1-4; CDR3 DNA: TGTGCCACCAGCAGAGATCTAACTGATAATGAAAAACTGTTTTTT; CDR3 protein: CATSRDLTDNEKLFF
clone size: -; V gene: TRBV2; D gene: TRBD1; J gene: TRBJ1-2; CDR3 DNA: TGTGCCAGCAGTTCAGACAGGGGAAGAGGCTACACCTTC; CDR3 protein: CASSSDRGRGYTF
clone size: -; V gene: TRBV7-3; D gene: TRBD2; J gene: TRBJ2-3; CDR3 DNA: TGTGCCAGCAGCCGACGCCAGGGGACTAGCGGGGCAGATACGCAGTATTTT; CDR3 protein: CASSRRQGTSGADTQYF
clone size: -; V gene: TRBV10-3; D gene: TRBD1; J gene: TRBJ1-5; CDR3 DNA: TGTGCCATCAGTCAGGGGGTCCTTCAGCCCCAGCATTTT; CDR3 protein: CAISQGVLQPQHF
clone size: -; V gene: TRBV6-5; D gene: -; J gene: TRBJ2-2; CDR3 DNA: TGTGCCAGTCGGCGTAGCGGCGGGGAGCTGTTTTTT; CDR3 protein: CASRRSGGELFF
clone size: -; V gene: TRBV27; D gene: TRBD2; J gene: TRBJ2-7; CDR3 DNA: TGTGCCAGCAGTTTAAACCCCCTAGCGGGCTACGAGCAGTACTTC; CDR3 protein: CASSLNPLAGYEQYF
clone size: -; V gene: TRBV4-3; D gene: TRBD2; J gene: TRBJ2-1; CDR3 DNA: TGCGCCAGCAGCCCCGGACTAGCGGGGTCCGGCCGCAATGAGCAGTTCTTC; CDR3 protein: CASSPGLAGSGRNEQFF
clone size: -; V gene: TRBV7-9; D gene: -; J gene: TRBJ2-7; CDR3 DNA: TGTTCCAGCAGCTTAACAGCCCATGAGGGCGAGCAGTACTTC; CDR3 protein: CSSSLTAHEGEQYF
clone size: -; V gene: TRBV5-1; D gene: TRBD1; J gene: TRBJ1-1; CDR3 DNA: TGCGCCAGCAGCTTAAGGGGGGATAACCAGGGGGCGAGGACTGAAGCTTTCTTT; CDR3 protein: CASSLRGDNQGARTEAFF
clone size: -; V gene: TRBV19; D gene: TRBD1; J gene: TRBJ2-3; CDR3 DNA: TGTGCCAGTACCCCGACAGGGGCCACAGATACGCAGTATTTT; CDR3 protein: CASTPTGATDTQYF
clone size: -; V gene: TRBV7-2; D gene: -; J gene: TRBJ2-5; CDR3 DNA: TGTGCCAGCAGCTTAGCCCGGGGAGAGACCCAGTACTTC; CDR3 protein: CASSLARGETQYF
clone size: -; V gene: TRBV15; D gene: TRBD2; J gene: TRBJ2-1; CDR3 DNA: TGTGCCACCAGCAGAGAAGGCGGGAGGGGCGTGGGGCAGTTCTTC; CDR3 protein: CATSREGGRGVGQFF
clone size: -; V gene: TRBV2; D gene: TRBD1; J gene: TRBJ1-2; CDR3 DNA: TGTGCCAGCAGTGTATTCCAGGACAGGGAAAATGGCTACACCTTC; CDR3 protein: CASSVFQDRENGYTF
clone size: -; V gene: TRBV7-8; D gene: -; J gene: TRBJ1-1; CDR3 DNA: TGTGCCAGCACCACAGGCACCTCGAACACTGAAGCTTTCTTT; CDR3 protein: CASTTGTSNTEAFF